A selection of T cell receptor beta chains follows, all from one sample in a study of a mutant IDH1 vaccine in newly diagnosed glioma. Here immunoSEQ multiplex PCR was the method, and the copy in TCRdb shows in-frame clones only, minus some. The sample holds tens of thousands of clones, 78% seen once. No cognate antigen is known for these TCRs. The input for sequencing was PBMCs, taken from a glioma patient whose treatment included an IDH1 peptide vaccine. All receptors derive from a man in his forties with glioma. Both conserved end residues are part of each CDR3. The order of the fields is clone size, J gene, V gene, D gene, CDR3 protein, CDR3 DNA. D genes are given only for firm matches. Not every row has a clone size; where given, it reads once, few, many or a size class.

clone size: few; J gene: TRBJ2-5; V gene: TRBV7-9; D gene: TRBD2; CDR3 protein: CASSLGAGESGTQYF; CDR3 DNA: TGTGCCAGCAGCTTAGGAGCGGGGGAGTCGGGGACCCAGTACTTC
clone size: once; J gene: TRBJ1-1; V gene: TRBV27; D gene: .; CDR3 protein: CASSLRWENTEAFF; CDR3 DNA: TGTGCCAGCAGCCTGCGTTGGGAGAACACTGAAGCTTTCTTT
clone size: few; J gene: TRBJ1-1; V gene: TRBV2; D gene: .; CDR3 protein: CASRVQNTEAFF; CDR3 DNA: TGTGCCAGCAGAGTCCAAAACACTGAAGCTTTCTTT
clone size: .; J gene: TRBJ2-2; V gene: TRBV18; D gene: TRBD2; CDR3 protein: CASSPPHGGTSGELFF; CDR3 DNA: TGTGCCAGCTCACCACCCCACGGGGGGACGTCCGGGGAGCTGTTTTTT
clone size: .; J gene: TRBJ1-6; V gene: TRBV18; D gene: TRBD1; CDR3 protein: CASSPQPGQGNNSPLHF; CDR3 DNA: TGTGCCAGCTCACCACAACCCGGACAGGGAAATAATTCACCCCTCCACTTT
clone size: once; J gene: TRBJ2-7; V gene: TRBV29-1; D gene: TRBD1; CDR3 protein: CSVSPGQGFGYEQYF; CDR3 DNA: TGCAGCGTTTCGCCGGGACAGGGATTCGGATACGAGCAGTACTTC
clone size: .; J gene: TRBJ2-2; V gene: TRBV5-6; D gene: .; CDR3 protein: CASSTTPTGELFF; CDR3 DNA: TGTGCCAGCAGCACGACCCCTACCGGGGAGCTGTTTTTT
clone size: .; J gene: TRBJ2-2; V gene: TRBV9; D gene: TRBD1; CDR3 protein: CASSVSGQGNGELFF; CDR3 DNA: TGTGCCAGCAGCGTTTCGGGACAGGGGAACGGGGAGCTGTTTTTT
clone size: .; J gene: TRBJ1-5; V gene: TRBV30; D gene: .; CDR3 protein: CAWSRRTGNQPQHF; CDR3 DNA: TGTGCCTGGAGTCGTCGAACTGGCAATCAGCCCCAGCATTTT
clone size: .; J gene: TRBJ2-1; V gene: TRBV11-3; D gene: .; CDR3 protein: CASSLGGSYNEQFF; CDR3 DNA: TGTGCCAGCAGCTTAGGTGGCTCCTACAATGAGCAGTTCTTC
clone size: .; J gene: TRBJ2-7; V gene: TRBV6-6; D gene: TRBD1; CDR3 protein: CAIQGQEVYEQYF; CDR3 DNA: TGTGCCATACAGGGACAGGAAGTATACGAGCAGTACTTC
clone size: once; J gene: TRBJ2-7; V gene: TRBV6-6; D gene: TRBD2; CDR3 protein: CASSAGVPRFHYEQYF; CDR3 DNA: TGTGCCAGCAGTGCGGGGGTCCCCCGTTTTCATTACGAGCAGTACTTC
clone size: .; J gene: TRBJ2-7; V gene: TRBV19; D gene: TRBD1; CDR3 protein: CASRLTGEHYEQYF; CDR3 DNA: TGTGCCAGTAGGTTGACAGGGGAGCACTACGAGCAGTACTTC
clone size: .; J gene: TRBJ2-1; V gene: TRBV7-3; D gene: TRBD2; CDR3 protein: CASSSALAGEQFF; CDR3 DNA: TGTGCCAGCAGCTCGGCACTAGCGGGGGAGCAGTTCTTC
clone size: .; J gene: TRBJ2-7; V gene: TRBV2; D gene: .; CDR3 protein: CASSEIGASSEQYF; CDR3 DNA: TGTGCCAGCAGTGAAATCGGTGCTTCGAGCGAGCAGTACTTC
clone size: .; J gene: TRBJ2-3; V gene: TRBV5-4; D gene: TRBD1; CDR3 protein: CASSFGTETDTQYF; CDR3 DNA: TGTGCCAGCAGCTTCGGGACAGAGACAGATACGCAGTATTTT
clone size: medium-sized; J gene: TRBJ2-3; V gene: TRBV11-2; D gene: TRBD2; CDR3 protein: CASRRRWLAGGNYTDTQYF; CDR3 DNA: TGTGCCAGCAGAAGAAGGTGGCTAGCGGGGGGGAATTACACAGATACGCAGTATTTT
clone size: .; J gene: TRBJ2-2; V gene: TRBV18; D gene: .; CDR3 protein: CASSPPSLQDGELFF; CDR3 DNA: TGTGCCAGCTCACCACCTAGCCTCCAGGACGGGGAGCTGTTTTTT
clone size: .; J gene: TRBJ1-1; V gene: TRBV2; D gene: .; CDR3 protein: CASSVAGARGGTEAFF; CDR3 DNA: TGTGCCAGCAGTGTGGCGGGGGCACGGGGCGGCACTGAAGCTTTCTTT
clone size: .; J gene: TRBJ2-1; V gene: TRBV7-9; D gene: .; CDR3 protein: CASSPRGGSSYNEQFF; CDR3 DNA: TGTGCCAGCAGCCCCAGGGGCGGGAGCTCCTACAATGAGCAGTTCTTC
clone size: .; J gene: TRBJ1-5; V gene: TRBV19; D gene: TRBD1; CDR3 protein: CASREIGTVGRNQPQHF; CDR3 DNA: TGTGCCAGTAGAGAAATTGGGACAGTTGGGAGGAATCAGCCCCAGCATTTT
clone size: .; J gene: TRBJ2-1; V gene: TRBV6-1; D gene: .; CDR3 protein: CASSELGVGYNEQFF; CDR3 DNA: TGTGCCAGCAGTGAATTGGGGGTGGGGTACAATGAGCAGTTCTTC
clone size: .; J gene: TRBJ1-2; V gene: TRBV5-1; D gene: .; CDR3 protein: CASSFRPGKEGGGYTF; CDR3 DNA: TGCGCCAGCAGCTTTCGTCCGGGGAAAGAGGGTGGAGGCTACACCTTC